This T cell receptor beta chain was observed in a study of cytomegalovirus exposure and HLA in healthy donors (dated by TCRdb to 2016 to 2017). Describing the broader study: A later analysis indicated that the 130 or so validation repertoires were generated on the platform also employed for the 670 or so repertoires of the first cohort. The aim of the study was to test whether cataloging public T cell receptors could identify signatures of past pathogen exposure. In addition to the first cohort of 500 to 850 subjects, a separate validation cohort of 130 or so different subjects was used. To predict cytomegalovirus infection status, the study brought together high-throughput TCR immunosequencing, statistical association of individual TCRs with disease status, and machine learning.

Separate from the approximately 700-subject first cohort, the validation cohort of 95 to 150 subjects was the group to which the donors belonged. Summary of the overall study and its limitations: A later analysis had no HLA typing for the validation cohort, so co-occurrence there was scored across all 130 or so repertoires. Subsequent analysis determined that TCRs grouped into clusters in the first cohort also showed a tendency toward co-occurrence across the 130 or so validation repertoires, and approximately 93% of cluster scores exceeded 0. In vitro tests confirmed that three of the cytomegalovirus-associated TCR beta chains recognize cytomegalovirus antigens. The classifier was reported to diagnose cytomegalovirus status with high specificity and sensitivity in both the original and validation cohorts. It was suggested by the authors that the approach could potentially be generalized to other disease states and immunological phenotypes. The study listed approximately 150 TCR beta chains as associated with cytomegalovirus. Most TCR sequences were observed very rarely across donors, whereas some public TCRs were present in many individuals.

Receptor amplification or capture employed the immunoSEQ multiplex PCR assay. In the source study's methods: To diagnose cytomegalovirus status from the catalog of TCR beta chain sequences, a statistical classification framework was built. TCRdb limited this immuneACCESS table to in-frame rearrangements with V and J called. A share of clones is missing; checked studies link under half to unresolved V genes, and the rest is unexplained. V and J calls and clone size come straight from that table; D and trimming were deduced from the DNA. Within this sample are approximately 100,000 clones, with around 89% of them counted one time only. About 1.8% of the sample goes to the ten largest clones. The germline V gene (reference sequence) specifies LNHDA as CDR1 and SQIVND as CDR2. The CDR3 runs 15 amino acids, cysteine and phenylalanine included. The retained sequence is limited to the CDR3, 45 bases, with the frame set at the first base. V drops 5 bases and J drops 3 bases, leaving 14 bases in between.

A word on this clone: Its binding antigen is unknown. No base-level quality is on record; no much larger clone is a single base apart.

The TCR was taken from a woman between 18 and 29 years old in good health and CMV-seropositive. The sample was PBMCs. This sequence uses TRBV19 and TRBJ1-5; TRBD1 might be the D gene, on 6 matching bases. The CDR3 here reads CASSRTGFPNQPQHF. The nucleotide sequence reads TGTGCCAGTAGTCGTACAGGGTTTCCCAATCAGCCCCAGCATTTT.